The 3 T cell receptor beta chains reported below all come from one sample, sequenced in a study of T cell responses to AZD1222 COVID-19 vaccine. Repertoires were generated with immunoSEQ multiplex PCR, while TCRdb's copy carries only in-frame clones and drops some. The sample shows 150,000 to 200,000 clones, about 90% of them seen only once. The source material was peripheral blood, sampled on day 0 of MenACWY control vaccination. All receptors come from an adult in good health.

CDR3 coding DNA: TGTGCCAGCACGCCGGGACAGGGGGTTGGGCCCCAGCATTTT. Translation gives CASTPGQGVGPQHF. J is TRBJ1-5 and V is TRBV27; 11 positions agree with TRBD1. Germline trimming cut 7 bases from V and 9 bases from J; bases unmatched to any gene: 8. This CDR3 is 14 amino acids long. CDR1 is MNHEY and CDR2 is SMNVEV in the germline V gene (reference sequence).

The chain carries TRBV6-2 or TRBV6-3 and TRBJ2-3, with 10 bases identical to TRBD1. The CDR3 has 17 residues. V shed 2 bases and J 3 bases; nucleotides not matched to a gene: 8. The germline gives CDR1 MNHEY, CDR2 SVGEGT. The CDR3 nucleotides are TGTGCCAGCAGTTACCTGGGACAGGGGTGGAGAACAGATACGCAGTATTTT. This codes for CASSYLGQGWRTDTQYF.

The J gene is TRBJ2-7, the V gene TRBV24-1; D gene uncertain. Trimming shortened V by 3 bases and J by 2 bases, and 7 bases separated the two germline ends. The germline V gene encodes CDR1 KGHDR and CDR2 SFDVKD. There are 13 residues in the CDR3. This CDR3 reads CATSDTNTYEQYF. The DNA of the CDR3 is TGTGCCACCAGTGATACCAACACCTACGAGCAGTACTTC.